The clone carrying this TCR beta chain was picked up a small number of times. Losses at the gene ends were 3 bases for V and 2 bases for J; bases not matched to a gene: 14. The CDR3 length is 18 residues. Germline CDR1 KGHSH, CDR2 LQKENI. A CD45RO/CCR7/CD25/CD127/CD95/CD27 panel sorted naive, central memory, regulatory and stem cell-like memory CD4+ cells. The whole isolated RNA underwent reverse transcription, so sequencing captured expressed TCRB transcripts. Generated by immunoSEQ multiplex PCR, the TCRdb table keeps only in-frame clones and is missing some. The sample shows 350,000 to 450,000 clones, less than 15% of them seen only once. The sample comes from a study of beta chain features in type 1 diabetes.

The source of this sequence is a woman aged 18-29 years in good health. Sequencing used naive CD4+ T cells from blood. The V gene is TRBV18, the J gene TRBJ2-7; 9 bases match TRBD1. CDR3 coding DNA: TGTGCCAGCTCACCTTCGGGACAGGGTCTGTTTCGCACCTACGAGCAGTACTTC. Protein sequence: CASSPSGQGLFRTYEQYF.